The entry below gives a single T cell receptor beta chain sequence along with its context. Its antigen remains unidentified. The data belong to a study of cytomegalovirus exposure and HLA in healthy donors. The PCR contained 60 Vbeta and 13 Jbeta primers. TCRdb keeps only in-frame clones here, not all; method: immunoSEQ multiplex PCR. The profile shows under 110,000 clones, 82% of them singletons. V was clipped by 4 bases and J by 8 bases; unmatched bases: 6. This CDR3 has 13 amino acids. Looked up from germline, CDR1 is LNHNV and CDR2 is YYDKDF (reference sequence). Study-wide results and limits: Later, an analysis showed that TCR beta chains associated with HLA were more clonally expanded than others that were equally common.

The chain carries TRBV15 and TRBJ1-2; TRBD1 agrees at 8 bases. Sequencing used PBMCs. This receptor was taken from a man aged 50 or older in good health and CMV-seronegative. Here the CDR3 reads CATSTRGRRGYTF. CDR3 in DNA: TGTGCCACCAGCACCAGGGGGCGTCGGGGCTACACCTTC. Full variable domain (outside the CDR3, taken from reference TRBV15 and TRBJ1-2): DAMVIQNPRYQVTQFGKPVTLSCSQTLNHNVMYWYQQKSSQAPKLLFHYYDKDFNNEADTPDNFQSRRPNTSFCFLDIRSPGLGDTAMYLCATSTRGRRGYTFGSGTRLTVV.